A single TCR beta chain is shown here with its context. What it binds is not known. The data were obtained in a study of cytomegalovirus exposure and HLA in healthy donors. Findings of the study overall: Previous analysis showed most TCR beta V segments were productive about 90% or about 30% of the time.

Primers for the PCR totalled 60 Vbeta and 13 Jbeta. Sequenced by immunoSEQ multiplex PCR; TCRdb stores in-frame clones only, minus some. The table lists around 220,000 clones, approximately 80% of them singletons, with 1.3% to 1.5% in the top ten. This TCR derives from a girl aged 10-17 years in good health and CMV-seronegative. Sequences were obtained from PBMCs.

Written as DNA, the CDR3 is TGTGCCTGGAGTGTAGGGACAGGGGGCTGCGCTTTCTTT. Its translation: CAWSVGTGGCAFF. The gene calls are TRBV30 and TRBJ1-1; TRBD1 matches 12 bases. The V and J ends lost 0 bases and 11 bases, in that order; junction bases with no gene match: 4. Germline loops: CDR1 GTSNPN, CDR2 SVGIG (reference sequence). The CDR3 sequence is 13 residues long.